This T cell receptor beta chain originates from a study of blood T cell repertoires in COVID-19. Whole-study context: COVID-19 samples, acute and convalescent, were from the United States, Italy and Spain. T cells, B-cell-depleted T cells, or PBMCs supplied cDNA or gDNA.

Per the study methods: Using reference gene primer amplification, nucleated cell counts were estimated. Libraries were prepared by immunoSEQ multiplex PCR; TCRdb keeps only in-frame clonotypes and omits some of them. V, J and clone size derive from that table, while D and trimming were established from the DNA sequence. The sample contains a few hundred thousand clones, more than 85% of which appear only once. Germline V gene sequence: CDR1 GTSNPN, CDR2 SVGIG (reference sequence). Trimming left V 5 bases short and J 6 bases short, with 11 bases between. The CDR3 loop spans 13 amino acids. Sequencing was done on a sample of peripheral blood. V is TRBV30 and J is TRBJ1-6, with D perhaps matching TRBD1 (5 bases). This TCR came from a human donor in a cohort sampled during active COVID-19. The CDR3 reads CAWALQGNSPLHF. CDR3 coding DNA: TGTGCCTGGGCCCTGCAGGGTAATTCACCCCTCCACTTT. Full variable domain (missing parts from reference TRBV30 and TRBJ1-6): SQTIHQWPATLVQPVGSPLSLECTVEGTSNPNLYWYRQAAGRGLQLLFYSVGIGQISSEVPQNLSASRPQDRQFILSSKKLLLSDSGFYLCAWALQGNSPLHFGNGTRLTVT.